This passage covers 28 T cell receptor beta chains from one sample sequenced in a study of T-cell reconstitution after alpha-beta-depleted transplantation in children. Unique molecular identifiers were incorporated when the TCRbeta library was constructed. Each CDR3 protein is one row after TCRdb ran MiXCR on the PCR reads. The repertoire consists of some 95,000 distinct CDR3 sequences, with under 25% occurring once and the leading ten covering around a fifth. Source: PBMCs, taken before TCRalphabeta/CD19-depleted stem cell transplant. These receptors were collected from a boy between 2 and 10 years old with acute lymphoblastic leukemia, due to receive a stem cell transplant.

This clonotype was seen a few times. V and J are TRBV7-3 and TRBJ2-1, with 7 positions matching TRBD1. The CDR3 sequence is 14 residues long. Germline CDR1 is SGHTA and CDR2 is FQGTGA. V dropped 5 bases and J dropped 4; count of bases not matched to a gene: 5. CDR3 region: CASSHGTDYNEQFF. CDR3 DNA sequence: TGTGCCAGCAGCCATGGGACAGATTACAATGAGCAGTTCTTC.

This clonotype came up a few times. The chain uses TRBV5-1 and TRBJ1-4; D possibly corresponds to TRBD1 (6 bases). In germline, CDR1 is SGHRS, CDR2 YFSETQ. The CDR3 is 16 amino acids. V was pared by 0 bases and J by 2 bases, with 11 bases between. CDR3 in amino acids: CASSLAGGRTNEKLFF. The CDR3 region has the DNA TGCGCCAGCAGCTTGGCCGGGGGCCGTACTAATGAAAAACTGTTTTTT.

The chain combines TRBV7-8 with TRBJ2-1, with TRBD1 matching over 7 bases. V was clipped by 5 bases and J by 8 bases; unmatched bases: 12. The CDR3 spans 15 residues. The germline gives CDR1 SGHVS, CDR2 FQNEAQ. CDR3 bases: TGTGCCAGCAGCCACGACAGGGCTGGCGTGTATGAGCAGTTCTTC. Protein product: CASSHDRAGVYEQFF.

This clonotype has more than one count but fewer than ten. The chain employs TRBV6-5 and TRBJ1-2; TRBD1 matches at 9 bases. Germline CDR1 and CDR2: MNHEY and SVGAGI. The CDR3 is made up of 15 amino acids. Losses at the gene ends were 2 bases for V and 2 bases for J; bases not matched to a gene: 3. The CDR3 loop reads CASSYGQGINYGYTF. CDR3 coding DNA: TGTGCCAGCAGTTACGGACAGGGGATCAACTATGGCTACACCTTC.

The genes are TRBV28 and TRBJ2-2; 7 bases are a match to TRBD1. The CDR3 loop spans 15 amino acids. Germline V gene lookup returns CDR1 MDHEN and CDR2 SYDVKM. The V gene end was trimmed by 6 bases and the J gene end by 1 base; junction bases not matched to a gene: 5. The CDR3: CASRRTGLNTGELFF. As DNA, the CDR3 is TGTGCCAGCAGAAGGACAGGCTTGAACACCGGGGAGCTGTTTTTT.

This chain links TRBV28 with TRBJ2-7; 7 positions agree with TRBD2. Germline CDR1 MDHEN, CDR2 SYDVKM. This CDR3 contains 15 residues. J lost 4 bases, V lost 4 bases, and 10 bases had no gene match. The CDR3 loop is CASSSPGLPPYEQYF. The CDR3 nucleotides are TGTGCCAGCAGTTCTCCGGGACTACCACCTTACGAGCAGTACTTC.

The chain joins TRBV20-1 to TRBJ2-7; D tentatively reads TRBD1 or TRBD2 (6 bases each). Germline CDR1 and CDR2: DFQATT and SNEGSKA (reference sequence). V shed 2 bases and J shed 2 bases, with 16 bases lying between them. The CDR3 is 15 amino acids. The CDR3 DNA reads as TGCAGTGCTAGATTTAGGGGGAGGCGCACCTACGAGCAGTACTTC. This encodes CSARFRGRRTYEQYF.

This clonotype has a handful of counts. This CDR3 reads CASRERRWQPPYEQYF. In nucleotides, the CDR3 is TGTGCCAGCAGAGAACGAAGGTGGCAGCCTCCCTACGAGCAGTACTTC. The rearrangement links TRBV6-2 or TRBV6-3 to TRBJ2-7; no reliable D call. Trimming pared 6 bases from V and 2 bases from J, leaving 20 bases between. In germline, CDR1 is MNHEY, CDR2 SVGEGT. This CDR3 is built from 16 residues.

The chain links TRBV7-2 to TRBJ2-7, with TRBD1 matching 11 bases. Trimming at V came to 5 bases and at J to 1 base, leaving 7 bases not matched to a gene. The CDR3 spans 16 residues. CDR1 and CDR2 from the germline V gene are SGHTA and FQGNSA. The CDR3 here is CASSPGQGAVSYEQYF. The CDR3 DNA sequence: TGTGCCAGCAGCCCCGGACAGGGGGCGGTTTCCTACGAGCAGTACTTC.

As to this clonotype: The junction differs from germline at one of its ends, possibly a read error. CDR3 nucleotide sequence: TGTGCCAGCAGTCTAGCGGGAGGGACCGGGGAGCTGTTTTTT. Translated, it gives CASSLAGGTGELFF. The gene calls are TRBV12-3 or TRBV12-4 and TRBJ2-2, with 12 bases identical to TRBD2. CDR3 length equals 14 residues.

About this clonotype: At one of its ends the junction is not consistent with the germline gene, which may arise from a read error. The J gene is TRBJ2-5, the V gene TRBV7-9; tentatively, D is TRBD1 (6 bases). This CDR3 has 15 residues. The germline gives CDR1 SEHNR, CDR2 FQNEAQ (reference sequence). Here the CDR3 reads CASSSLRTEEDTQYF. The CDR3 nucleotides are TGTGCCAGCAGCTCCTTGAGGACAGAGGAAGACACCCAGTACTTC.

This CDR3 is CSASSSVTGELFF. CDR3 sequence (DNA): TGCAGTGCTAGTTCGAGCGTTACCGGGGAGCTGTTTTTT. The chain is built from TRBV20-1 and TRBJ2-2; D not resolved. Trimming left V 3 bases short and J 5 bases short, with 10 bases between. From germline, CDR1 is DFQATT and CDR2 SNEGSKA (reference sequence). The CDR3 length is 13 residues.

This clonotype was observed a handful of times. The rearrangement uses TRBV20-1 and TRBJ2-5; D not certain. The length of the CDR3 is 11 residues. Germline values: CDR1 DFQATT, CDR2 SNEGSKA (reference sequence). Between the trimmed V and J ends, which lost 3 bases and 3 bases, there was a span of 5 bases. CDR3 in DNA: TGCAGTGCTAGTCCAGAAGAGACCCAGTACTTC. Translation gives CSASPEETQYF.

CDR3 residues: CASSQGLYQPQHF. CDR3 nucleotides: TGTGCCAGCAGCCAGGGGTTATATCAGCCCCAGCATTTT. J is TRBJ1-5 and V is TRBV3-1; D remains unclear. V lost 3 bases, J lost 5 bases, and 8 bases lay in between. Germline CDR1 reads LGHDT; CDR2 reads YNNKEL (reference sequence). This CDR3 spans 13 amino acids.

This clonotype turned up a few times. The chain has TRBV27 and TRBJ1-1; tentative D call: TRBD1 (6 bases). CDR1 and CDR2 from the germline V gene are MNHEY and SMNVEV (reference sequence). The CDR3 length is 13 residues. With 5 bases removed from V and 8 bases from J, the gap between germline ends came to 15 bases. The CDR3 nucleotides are TGTGCCAGCAGTACCGGACAGAGACGAGAAGCTTTCTTT. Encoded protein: CASSTGQRREAFF.

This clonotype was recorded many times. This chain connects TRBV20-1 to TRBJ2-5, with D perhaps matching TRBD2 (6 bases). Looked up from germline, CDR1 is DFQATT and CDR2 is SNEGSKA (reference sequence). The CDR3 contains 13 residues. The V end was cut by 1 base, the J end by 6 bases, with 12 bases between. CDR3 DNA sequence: TGCAGTGCTAGAGTCGGGGGTGGAAAGACCCAGTACTTC. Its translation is CSARVGGGKTQYF.

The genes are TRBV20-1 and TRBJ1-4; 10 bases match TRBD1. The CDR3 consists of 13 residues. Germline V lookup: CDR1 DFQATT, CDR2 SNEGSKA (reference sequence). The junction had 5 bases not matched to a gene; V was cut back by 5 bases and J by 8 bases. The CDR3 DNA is TGCAGTGCTTCGGGGACAGGGGAGGAAAAACTGTTTTTT. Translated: CSASGTGEEKLFF.

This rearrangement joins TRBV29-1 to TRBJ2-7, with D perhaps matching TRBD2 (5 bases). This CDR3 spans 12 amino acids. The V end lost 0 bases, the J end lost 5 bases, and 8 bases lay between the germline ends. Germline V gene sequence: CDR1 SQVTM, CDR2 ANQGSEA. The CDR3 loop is CSVEEVANEQYF. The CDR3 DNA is TGCAGCGTTGAAGAGGTAGCGAACGAGCAGTACTTC.

CDR3 bases: TGCGCCAGCAGCCAAGTTGCGACGAGAGCTTTCTTT. Translated: CASSQVATRAFF. The chain carries TRBV4-1 and TRBJ1-1, with D uncertain. Germline CDR1 and CDR2: MGHRA and YSYEKL. The CDR3 has 12 amino acids. Trimming pared 1 base from V and 10 bases from J, leaving 10 bases between.

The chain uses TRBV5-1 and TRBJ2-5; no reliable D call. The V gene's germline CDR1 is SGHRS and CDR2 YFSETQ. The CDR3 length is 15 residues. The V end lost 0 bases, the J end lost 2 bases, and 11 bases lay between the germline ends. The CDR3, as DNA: TGCGCCAGCAGCTTGGCCCCGGCGACGCAAGAGACCCAGTACTTC. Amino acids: CASSLAPATQETQYF.

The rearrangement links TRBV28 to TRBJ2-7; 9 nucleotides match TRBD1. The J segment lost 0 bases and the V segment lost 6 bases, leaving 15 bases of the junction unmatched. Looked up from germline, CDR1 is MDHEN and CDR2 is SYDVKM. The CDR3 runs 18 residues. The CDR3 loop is CASRTTGQGLRSSYEQYF. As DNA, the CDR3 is TGTGCCAGCAGAACTACGGGACAGGGACTAAGAAGCTCCTACGAGCAGTACTTC.

DNA for the CDR3: TGTGCCAGCATCCCCGCAAGCGGGAGAGATCCCCGTTACAATGAGCAGTTCTTC. This sequence encodes CASIPASGRDPRYNEQFF. This rearrangement joins TRBV6-2 or TRBV6-3 to TRBJ2-1; TRBD2 aligns across 8 bases. The length of the CDR3 is 18 residues. J lost 4 bases, V lost 7 bases, and 18 bases had no gene match. The germline gives CDR1 MNHEY, CDR2 SVGEGT.

For the CDR3, the DNA is TGTGCCAGCAGTGAAGGGTCCGTGGAGACCCAGTACTTC. Translating it yields CASSEGSVETQYF. V gene TRBV6-1 combines with J gene TRBJ2-5, with D unclear. V lost 1 base, J lost 5 bases, and 8 bases lay in between. This CDR3 spans 13 amino acids. Germline loops: CDR1 MNHNS, CDR2 SASEGT.

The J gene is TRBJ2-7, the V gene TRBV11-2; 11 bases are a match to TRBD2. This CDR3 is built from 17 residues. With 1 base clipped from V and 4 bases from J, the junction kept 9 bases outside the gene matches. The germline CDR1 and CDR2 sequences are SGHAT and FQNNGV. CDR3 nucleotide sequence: TGTGCCAGCAGCTTAGTCGGTAGCGGGAGGGCCTCATACGAGCAGTACTTC. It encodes CASSLVGSGRASYEQYF.

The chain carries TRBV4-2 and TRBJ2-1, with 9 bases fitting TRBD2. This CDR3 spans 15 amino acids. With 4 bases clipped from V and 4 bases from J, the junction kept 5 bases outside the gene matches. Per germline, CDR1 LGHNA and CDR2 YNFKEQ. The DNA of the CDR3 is TGTGCCAGCAGCCCTAGGCGGGGGGGTTACAATGAGCAGTTCTTC. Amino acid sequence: CASSPRRGGYNEQFF.

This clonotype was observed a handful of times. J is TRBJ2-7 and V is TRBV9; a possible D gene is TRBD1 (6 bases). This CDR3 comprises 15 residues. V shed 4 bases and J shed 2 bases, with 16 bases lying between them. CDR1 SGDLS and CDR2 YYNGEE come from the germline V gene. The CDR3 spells CASSPGQNPTYEQYF. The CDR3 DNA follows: TGTGCCAGCAGCCCAGGACAGAACCCGACCTACGAGCAGTACTTC.

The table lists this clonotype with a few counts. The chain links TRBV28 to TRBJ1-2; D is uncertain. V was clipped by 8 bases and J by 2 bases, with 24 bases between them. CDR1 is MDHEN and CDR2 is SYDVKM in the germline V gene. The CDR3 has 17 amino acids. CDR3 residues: CASSPLAGLLSNYGYTF. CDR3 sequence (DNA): TGTGCCAGCTCACCCCTGGCAGGACTCCTCTCCAACTATGGCTACACCTTC.

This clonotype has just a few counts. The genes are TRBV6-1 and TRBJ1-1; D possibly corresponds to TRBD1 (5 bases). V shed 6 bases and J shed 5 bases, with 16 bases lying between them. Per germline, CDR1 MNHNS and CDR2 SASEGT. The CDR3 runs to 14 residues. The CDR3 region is CASSVSGASTEAFF. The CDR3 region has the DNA TGTGCCAGCAGCGTCTCCGGGGCAAGTACTGAAGCTTTCTTT.